The 21 T cell receptor beta chains below come from one sample, sequenced in a study of blood T cell repertoires in COVID-19. Measured with immunoSEQ multiplex PCR; TCRdb has only the in-frame clones, and not every one. The sample carries 200,000 to 250,000 clones, about 91% recorded once. The sequencing sample was made of peripheral blood. The origin of the receptors is a woman aged 35 to 49 with acute or convalescent COVID-19.

The gene calls are TRBV6-5 and TRBJ1-6, with a tentative D call TRBD1 (5 bases). Trimming removed 0 bases from V and 10 bases from J, with 13 bases in between. The length of the CDR3 is 15 residues. Germline assignment: CDR1 MNHEY and CDR2 SVGAGI. The CDR3 bases are TGTGCCAGCAGTTACTCCGGGCAGGGTGAATCACCCCTCCACTTT. Protein: CASSYSGQGESPLHF.

The chain is built from TRBV9 and TRBJ1-2; 9 nucleotides align to TRBD1. V lost 0 bases and J lost 14; bases outside the gene matches: 8. The CDR3 contains 13 residues. Germline V gene lookup returns CDR1 SGDLS and CDR2 YYNGEE. This CDR3 is CASSVGTGEVGTF. CDR3 in DNA: TGTGCCAGCAGCGTAGGGACAGGGGAGGTGGGAACCTTC.

The genes are TRBV6-5 and TRBJ2-7; D possibly corresponds to TRBD1 (6 bases). In germline, CDR1 is MNHEY, CDR2 SVGAGI. There are 15 residues in the CDR3. Between the trimmed V and J ends, which lost 7 bases and 3 bases, there was a span of 19 bases. For the CDR3, the DNA is TGTGCCAGCACTCAATGTAGGGGACAAATCTACGAGCAGTACGTC. Amino acid sequence: CASTQCRGQIYEQYV.

The chain employs TRBV7-9 and TRBJ1-2; 8 bases match TRBD1. Trimming removed 0 bases from V and 6 bases from J; junction bases left unmatched: 9. The CDR3 contains 16 residues. Germline lookup yields CDR1 SEHNR and CDR2 FQNEAQ (reference sequence). The CDR3 here is CASSLAGRQGLDGYTF. CDR3 sequence (DNA): TGTGCCAGCAGCTTAGCGGGTCGACAGGGGCTTGATGGCTACACCTTC.

The V and J genes are TRBV30 and TRBJ2-1, with 7 bases aligning to TRBD1. Germline V gene data show CDR1 as GTSNPN and CDR2 as SVGIG (reference sequence). Losses at the gene ends were 4 bases for V and 0 bases for J; bases not matched to a gene: 9. This CDR3 is built from 16 residues. The CDR3 region has the DNA TGTGCCTGGAATCTCCTACAGGGGCGCTCCTACAATGAGCAGTTCTTC. Protein: CAWNLLQGRSYNEQFF.

The V call is TRBV9, the J call TRBJ1-2; TRBD1 is a possible D gene (6 bases). CDR3 length: 14 amino acids. Trimming took 3 bases from V and 4 from J, leaving 13 bases between them. Germline assignment: CDR1 SGDLS and CDR2 YYNGEE. This CDR3 is CASSGGGGFYGYTF. CDR3 nucleotides: TGTGCCAGCAGCGGAGGGGGAGGGTTCTATGGCTACACCTTC.

This clone was detected only once. The V and J genes are TRBV11-2 and TRBJ2-2, with D unresolved. Germline V gives CDR1 SGHAT, CDR2 FQNNGV. The V end lost 2 bases, the J end lost 4 bases, and 11 bases lay between the germline ends. The CDR3 contains 15 residues. In DNA form, the CDR3 reads TGTGCCAGCAGCTTATTCCCGGAGTCCACCGGGGAGCTGTTTTTT. This gives the protein CASSLFPESTGELFF.

In its sample, this clone was seen once. V gene TRBV6-5 combines with J gene TRBJ1-5; weak D call: TRBD1 (5 bases). Trimming pared 2 bases from V and 4 bases from J, leaving 12 bases between. The germline V gene has CDR1 MNHEY and CDR2 SVGAGI. There are 15 residues in the CDR3. The chain's CDR3 is CASSYAGEGNQPQHF. DNA of the CDR3: TGTGCCAGCAGTTACGCGGGGGAAGGGAATCAGCCCCAGCATTTT.

This clone was recorded once. The genes are TRBV7-8 and TRBJ2-3; the D is unclear. The V gene's germline CDR1 is SGHVS and CDR2 FQNEAQ. CDR3 length: 11 amino acids. Trimming left V 4 bases short and J 5 bases short, with 4 bases between. The CDR3 sequence is CASSYRDTQYF. As DNA, the CDR3 is TGTGCCAGCAGCTACAGAGATACGCAGTATTTT.

V and J are TRBV29-1 and TRBJ2-3; TRBD1 is a possible D gene (6 bases). The CDR3 has 16 amino acids. CDR1 SQVTM and CDR2 ANQGSEA come from the germline V gene. V was shortened by 4 bases and J by 2 bases, with 19 bases between the two germline ends. The CDR3 DNA follows: TGCAGCGTTGTGGGGGCCAAAGGGCCATACACAGATACGCAGTATTTT. Translating gives CSVVGAKGPYTDTQYF.

Turning to this clone: At one end the junction does not follow the germline gene, possibly because of a read error. This rearrangement joins TRBV5-5 to TRBJ1-1; no reliable D call. Germline lookup yields CDR1 SGHKS and CDR2 YYEKEE (reference sequence). The CDR3 has 12 residues. This CDR3 is CASSLYSGQDLF. Written as DNA, the CDR3 is TGTGCCAGCAGCTTGTACAGCGGGCAGGACTTATTT.

The chain combines TRBV5-4 with TRBJ2-1; 8 positions agree with TRBD1. J gave up 1 base and V 6 bases, and 6 bases lay outside the gene matches. Germline V lookup: CDR1 SGHNT, CDR2 YYREEE (reference sequence). The CDR3 covers 15 residues. The CDR3 coding sequence is TGTGCCAGCACCCCGACAGGGGCGTCCTACAATGAGCAGTTCTTC. Residues: CASTPTGASYNEQFF.

DNA for the CDR3: TGTGCCAGCAGTTCAACTCGGAATTCACCCCTCCACTTT. Translated, it gives CASSSTRNSPLHF. V and J are TRBV6-5 and TRBJ1-6; no clear D gene. The germline V gene has CDR1 MNHEY and CDR2 SVGAGI. The CDR3 is made up of 13 amino acids. V lost 4 bases to trimming and J lost 7 bases, with 8 bases between them.

The chain links TRBV6-5 to TRBJ1-1; D uncertain. CDR1 MNHEY and CDR2 SVGAGI come from the germline V gene. Deletions cut 0 bases from V and 2 bases from J, with 7 bases between. The CDR3 is 14 residues long. CDR3 sequence: CASSYSTRNTEAFF. The CDR3, as DNA: TGTGCCAGCAGTTACTCGACACGTAACACTGAAGCTTTCTTT.

V usage is TRBV20-1 and J usage is TRBJ2-2; 7 positions match TRBD1. CDR3 length: 15 amino acids. CDR1 DFQATT and CDR2 SNEGSKA come from the germline V gene (reference sequence). V lost 3 bases and J lost 2; bases outside the gene matches: 6. The CDR3 loop is CSASPGQSNTGELFF. In DNA form, the CDR3 reads TGCAGTGCTAGTCCGGGACAGTCAAACACCGGGGAGCTGTTTTTT.

This clone came up once. This sequence joins TRBV11-2 and TRBJ1-2, with 9 bases matching TRBD1. The trim removed 1 base at V and 2 bases at J, leaving 5 bases unmatched. The CDR3 has 16 amino acids. Looked up from germline, CDR1 is SGHAT and CDR2 is FQNNGV. The CDR3 loop reads CASSLVAGQGNYGYTF. CDR3 sequence (DNA): TGTGCCAGCAGCTTAGTCGCCGGACAGGGGAACTATGGCTACACCTTC.

This rearrangement joins TRBV7-9 to TRBJ1-1; TRBD1 is a possible D gene (5 bases). The CDR3 has 16 residues. V lost 4 bases and J lost 1, with 16 bases in between. Germline CDR1 is SEHNR and CDR2 is FQNEAQ (reference sequence). The CDR3 loop reads CASSSGRDSQNTEAFF. The CDR3 coding sequence is TGTGCCAGCAGCTCGGGGCGGGACTCTCAGAACACTGAAGCTTTCTTT.

For the CDR3, the DNA is TGTGCCAGCAGTTGGACTAGTCCCCAAGAGACCCAGTACTTC. Translation: CASSWTSPQETQYF. V usage is TRBV7-9 and J usage is TRBJ2-5, with 7 bases aligning to TRBD2. The CDR3 runs to 14 residues. Germline V gene sequence: CDR1 SEHNR, CDR2 FQNEAQ (reference sequence). The V segment lost 6 bases and the J segment 1 base; nucleotides outside the gene matches: 5.

The gene calls are TRBV30 and TRBJ2-7; possibly TRBD1 for D (5 bases). Germline V gives CDR1 GTSNPN, CDR2 SVGIG (reference sequence). V lost 7 bases and J lost 2, with 15 bases in between. The CDR3 covers 13 residues. The CDR3 protein is CAFSTAITYEQYV. The DNA of the CDR3 is TGTGCCTTCTCGACAGCAATAACCTACGAGCAGTACGTC.

The J gene is TRBJ1-2, the V gene TRBV24-1; 8 nucleotides align to TRBD1. The V segment lost 4 bases and the J segment 2 bases; nucleotides outside the gene matches: 5. Per the germline V gene, CDR1 is KGHDR and CDR2 is SFDVKD. This CDR3 spans 15 amino acids. CDR3 sequence: CATSDRTGPNYGYTF. For the CDR3, the DNA is TGTGCCACCAGTGACCGGACAGGGCCCAACTATGGCTACACCTTC.

The chain employs TRBV18 and TRBJ2-5; D is undetermined. The germline CDR1 and CDR2 sequences are KGHSH and LQKENI. V was pared by 2 bases and J by 1 base, with 5 bases between. The CDR3 has 13 residues. Written as DNA, the CDR3 is TGTGCCAGCTCACCAGCAGGCCAAGAGACCCAGTACTTC. As protein: CASSPAGQETQYF.